Here is one T cell receptor (beta chain) with its context. The sample originates from a study of blood T cell repertoires in COVID-19. About the study: Samples came from the United States, Italy and Spain, spanning acute and convalescent COVID-19. Sources were T cells, B-cell-depleted T cells, or PBMCs; the material itself was cDNA or gDNA.

Per the original data handling: It was from reference gene primer amplification that nucleated cell counts were estimated. The assay was immunoSEQ multiplex PCR, and TCRdb's table has in-frame clones only and misses some. D and trimming come from the DNA, and the V and J calls and clone size come from that table. The data hold 25,000 to 35,000 clones, with more than 85% observed a single time. While infection was still active, Seattle patients were enrolled and then followed longitudinally. Germline V gene data show CDR1 as SGHRS and CDR2 as YFSETQ. Trimming cost V 0 bases and J 5 bases, with 11 bases left between them. This CDR3 region has 14 residues.

The J gene is TRBJ2-5, the V gene TRBV5-1; possible D gene TRBD1, 5 bases. The sequenced material came from peripheral blood. The TCR originated in a woman aged 70-85 years with COVID-19, enrolled during active disease. CDR3 in DNA: TGCGCCAGCAGCTTGGCCATAGGGGTGGAGACCCAGTACTTC. Translation: CASSLAIGVETQYF.